A selection of T cell receptor beta chains follows, all from one sample in a study of shared clonotypes between healthy human individuals. Using immunoSEQ multiplex PCR, the repertoire was profiled, and TCRdb retains in-frame clones only, with some absent. The table lists over a million clones, about 80% of them singletons. The sequencing input was memory CD4+ T cells sorted from blood. Receptor source: a man aged 18 to 29 in good health. Both conserved end residues are part of each CDR3. The order of the fields is V gene, CDR3 protein.

TRBV9	CASSPGLAGSGQETQYF
TRBV9	CASSVARTGAPLGYTF
TRBV28	CASSPRAVYGYTF
TRBV2	CASSTGQARSPLHF
TRBV10-3	CAISGASYGYTF
TRBV9	CASSAGTGGYNEQFF
TRBV12-5	CASGQVMGQPQHF
TRBV30	CAWGDAGLTF
TRBV7-2	CASSLDSSGGSEKLFF
TRBV4-3	CASSQGGVSGNTIYF
TRBV7-9	CASSPPGTGAEKLFF
TRBV5-4	CASSFPGLAGRSSTDTQYF
TRBV7-2	CASSRDGTGSSGANVLTF
TRBV5-1	CASSSEGGEQYF
TRBV7-9	CASSLSRGYQETQYF
TRBV7-2	CASSLAASGTYEQYF
TRBV28	CASSLARTGRYEQYF